Below, 8 T cell receptor beta chains from the same sample are listed, as sequenced in a study of T cell changes during pregnancy in multiple sclerosis. Sequencing used immunoSEQ multiplex PCR; TCRdb keeps in-frame clones, though not all of them. The sample lists about 44,000 clones; roughly 96% were seen once. Specimen: peripheral blood, collected in the second trimester of pregnancy. These receptors were collected from a female donor with multiple sclerosis, enrolled in a pregnancy study.

The rearrangement joins TRBV19 to TRBJ1-3; D uncertain. The ends were cut back, 3 bases at V and 0 bases at J, with 9 bases in the middle. This CDR3 is built from 15 residues. Germline values: CDR1 LNHDA, CDR2 SQIVND (reference sequence). CDR3 amino acids: CASSMVPRSGNTIYF. Here the CDR3 DNA reads TGTGCCAGTAGTATGGTACCGCGCTCTGGAAACACCATATATTTT.

The chain joins TRBV6-7 to TRBJ1-2; D may be TRBD1 (6 bases). TRBV6-7 is reported as an ORF; its role is uncertain. The CDR3 runs 14 residues. V gave up 7 bases and J gave up 8 bases, with 20 bases separating them. CDR3 in amino acids: CASTPRVETGGYTF. DNA of the CDR3: TGTGCCAGCACCCCAAGGGTCGAGACAGGAGGCTACACCTTC.

The genes are TRBV7-9 and TRBJ1-1; D possibly corresponds to TRBD1 (5 bases). The CDR3 sequence is 14 residues long. Trimming cost V 7 bases and J 0 bases, with 12 bases left between them. Germline loops: CDR1 SEHNR, CDR2 FQNEAQ (reference sequence). The CDR3 loop reads CASTQGLMNTEAFF. As DNA, the CDR3 is TGTGCCAGCACCCAGGGTCTGATGAACACTGAAGCTTTCTTT.

The chain joins TRBV19 to TRBJ2-7; weak D call: TRBD2 (5 bases). Trimming took off 4 bases at V and 8 bases at J, with 12 bases between the two ends. Per the germline V gene, CDR1 is LNHDA and CDR2 is SQIVND (reference sequence). The CDR3 totals 12 residues. This CDR3 reads CASSRGAHQQYF. The CDR3 DNA follows: TGTGCCAGTAGTAGGGGAGCGCACCAGCAGTACTTC.

In DNA form, the CDR3 reads TGTGCCAGCATGGGACAGGCGCAGTACTTC. It yields the protein CASMGQAQYF. V gene TRBV2 combines with J gene TRBJ2-7; 8 positions match TRBD1. The J segment lost 9 bases and the V segment lost 7 bases, leaving 2 bases of the junction unmatched. Germline loops: CDR1 SNHLY, CDR2 FYNNEI. The CDR3 is made up of 10 amino acids.

The rearrangement links TRBV28 to TRBJ2-7; 13 positions match TRBD2. Unmatched junction bases numbered 12, after V lost 8 bases and J lost 5 bases. The CDR3 covers 16 residues. CDR1 and CDR2 from the germline V gene are MDHEN and SYDVKM. This CDR3 reads CASGDATSGRAHEQYF. The CDR3 nucleotides read TGTGCCAGCGGCGACGCAACTAGCGGGAGGGCCCACGAGCAGTACTTC.

The rearrangement joins TRBV5-1 to TRBJ1-1; a possible D gene is TRBD1 (6 bases). Germline loops: CDR1 SGHRS, CDR2 YFSETQ. This CDR3 contains 13 residues. Trimming removed 0 bases from V and 5 bases from J, with 8 bases in between. The CDR3 loop reads CASSLEGVTEAFF. CDR3 DNA: TGCGCCAGCAGCTTGGAGGGGGTGACTGAAGCTTTCTTT.

The rearrangement joins TRBV5-4 to TRBJ2-3; D is uncertain. Germline-derived CDR1 and CDR2 are SGHNT and YYREEE (reference sequence). V was clipped by 0 bases and J by 3 bases, with 5 bases between them. The CDR3 is 13 residues long. CDR3 loop: CASSLAGTDTQYF. CDR3 sequence (DNA): TGTGCCAGCAGCTTGGCGGGTACAGATACGCAGTATTTT.